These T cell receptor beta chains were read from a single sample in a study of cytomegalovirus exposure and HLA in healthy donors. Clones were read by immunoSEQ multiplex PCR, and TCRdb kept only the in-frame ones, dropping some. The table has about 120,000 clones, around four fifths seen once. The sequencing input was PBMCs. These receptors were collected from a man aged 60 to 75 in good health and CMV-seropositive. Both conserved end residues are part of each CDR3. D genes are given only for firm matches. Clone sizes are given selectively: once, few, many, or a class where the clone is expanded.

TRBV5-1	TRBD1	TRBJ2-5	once	CASSLVGTGVETQYF	TGCGCCAGCAGCTTGGTGGGGACAGGGGTAGAGACCCAGTACTTC
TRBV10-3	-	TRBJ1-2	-	CAITSGGGGNGYTF	TGTGCCATCACCTCGGGGGGGGGTGGTAATGGCTACACCTTC
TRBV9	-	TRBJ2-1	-	CASSVSSEEYNEQFF	TGTGCCAGCAGCGTAAGTAGTGAAGAATACAATGAGCAGTTCTTC
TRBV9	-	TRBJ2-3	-	CASSMTSFRSTQYF	TGTGCCAGCAGCATGACTAGTTTTAGAAGTACGCAGTATTTT
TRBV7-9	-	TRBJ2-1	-	CASNRWNEQFF	TGTGCCAGCAACCGGTGGAATGAGCAGTTCTTC
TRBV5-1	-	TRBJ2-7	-	CASSLDSGEQYF	TGCGCCAGCAGCTTGGATTCGGGTGAGCAGTACTTC
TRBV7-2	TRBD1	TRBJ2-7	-	CASSSVRDRAYEQYF	TGTGCCAGCAGCTCCGTAAGGGACAGGGCCTACGAGCAGTACTTC
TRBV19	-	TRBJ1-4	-	CASSIRGGELFF	TGTGCCAGTAGTATCCGGGGAGGCGAACTGTTTTTT
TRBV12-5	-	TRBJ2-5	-	CASGPRSSPRTQYF	TGTGCTAGTGGTCCCCGGAGCAGCCCAAGAACCCAGTACTTC
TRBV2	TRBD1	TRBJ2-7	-	CASGAGTGGYEQYF	TGTGCCAGCGGGGCAGGGACAGGGGGATACGAGCAGTACTTC
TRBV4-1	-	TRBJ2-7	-	CASSPQARESSYEQYF	TGCGCCAGCAGCCCCCAGGCTAGGGAGAGCTCCTACGAGCAGTACTTC
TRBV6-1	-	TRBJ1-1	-	CASSVSQGQNTEAFF	TGTGCCAGCAGTGTATCACAGGGTCAGAACACTGAAGCTTTCTTT
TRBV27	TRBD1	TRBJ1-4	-	CASSEGQGSEKLFF	TGTGCCAGCAGTGAGGGACAGGGTAGTGAAAAACTGTTTTTT
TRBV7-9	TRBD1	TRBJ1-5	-	CASSAPGQGNQPQHF	TGTGCCAGCAGCGCTCCGGGACAGGGCAATCAGCCCCAGCATTTT
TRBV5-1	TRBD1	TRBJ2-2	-	CASRQGQGGTGELFF	TGCGCCAGCAGACAAGGACAGGGAGGCACCGGGGAGCTGTTTTTT
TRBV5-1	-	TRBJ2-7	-	CASSLAQGGASYEQYF	TGCGCCAGCAGCTTAGCTCAGGGAGGAGCCTCCTACGAGCAGTACTTC
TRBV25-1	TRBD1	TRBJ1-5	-	CASSGSWGQDSNQPQHF	TGTGCCAGCAGTGGGTCCTGGGGACAGGATAGCAATCAGCCCCAGCATTTT
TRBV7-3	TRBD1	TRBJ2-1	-	CASSRDRFTGEQFF	TGTGCCAGCAGTAGGGACAGGTTTACTGGGGAGCAGTTCTTC
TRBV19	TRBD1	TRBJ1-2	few	CASSIRQGNYGYTF	TGTGCCAGTAGTATCCGACAGGGGAACTATGGCTACACCTTC
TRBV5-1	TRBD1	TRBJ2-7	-	CASSSTDRPSDEQYF	TGCGCCAGCAGCTCTACGGACAGGCCCTCCGACGAGCAGTACTTC
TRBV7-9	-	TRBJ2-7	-	CASRHRAEGYEQYF	TGTGCCAGCAGACACAGGGCCGAGGGATACGAGCAGTACTTC
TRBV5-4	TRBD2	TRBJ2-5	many	CASSFPSGGDSETQYF	TGTGCCAGCAGCTTCCCCTCGGGGGGGGACTCAGAGACCCAGTACTTC
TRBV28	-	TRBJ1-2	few	CASSSQGYGYTF	TGTGCCAGCAGTTCCCAGGGCTATGGCTACACCTTC
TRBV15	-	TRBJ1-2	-	CATSRGTDISDGYTF	TGTGCCACCAGCAGGGGAACGGACATCTCCGATGGCTACACCTTC
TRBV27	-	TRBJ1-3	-	CASSLTGSGNTIYF	TGTGCCAGCAGCCTAACAGGCTCTGGAAACACCATATATTTT
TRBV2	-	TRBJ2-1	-	CASSFPGKFF	TGTGCCAGCAGTTTCCCGGGAAAGTTCTTC
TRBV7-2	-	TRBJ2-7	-	CASSLGGTYEQYF	TGTGCCAGCAGCTTAGGAGGCACCTACGAGCAGTACTTC
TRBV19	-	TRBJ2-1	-	CASRNRAGDEQFF	TGTGCCAGCCGGAACAGGGCGGGCGATGAGCAGTTCTTC
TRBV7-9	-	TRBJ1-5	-	CASSLEGLHNQPQHF	TGTGCCAGCAGCTTAGAGGGGCTCCACAATCAGCCCCAGCATTTT
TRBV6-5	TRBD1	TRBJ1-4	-	CASSLDRDEKLFF	TGTGCCAGCAGCTTGGACAGGGATGAAAAACTGTTTTTT
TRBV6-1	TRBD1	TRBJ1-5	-	CASSGMDRTKHF	TGTGCCAGCAGTGGGATGGACAGGACTAAGCATTTT
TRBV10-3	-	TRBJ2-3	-	CAISRGTRAPDTQYF	TGTGCCATCAGTAGGGGCACCAGGGCCCCAGATACGCAGTATTTT